The table lists the clone carrying this TCR beta chain with a count of one. Its antigen is unidentified. Using genomic DNA as the template, TCR beta VDJ and CDR3 profiling was carried out. TCRdb analysed the reads with MiXCR anew, one entry per CDR3 protein. Of some 200,000 distinct CDR3 sequences in the sample, approximately 51% were seen once. Selection for sequencing was limited to patients who had shown CD8+CD57+ cell expansion by flow cytometry. All participating patients were living with severe acquired aplastic anemia. J gave up 4 bases and V 3 bases, and 6 bases lay outside the gene matches. The CDR3 covers 15 residues. CDR1 is DFQATT and CDR2 is SNEGSKA in the germline V gene (reference sequence). The record originates from a study of CD8+CD57+ T cells in acquired aplastic anemia. Looking at the study overall: Yields of DNA that came from sorted CD4+ and CD8+ cells averaged about 3 ug. General study findings and limits: Almost 30 shared CD8+ CDR3s appeared highly expressed within patients' immunodominant clones. A significant difference in CD8+ Simpson's diversity between patients and controls was not found.

The clonotype was recovered from a human donor with aplastic anemia. The gene calls are TRBV20-1 and TRBJ1-3; 10 positions agree with TRBD1. Sequencing was performed on sorted CD4+, CD8+, or CD8+CD57+ T cells (not recorded which) from PBMCs. CDR3 loop: CSARGDRGEGNTIYF. The CDR3 bases are TGCAGTGCTAGGGGGGACAGGGGAGAAGGAAACACCATATATTTT.